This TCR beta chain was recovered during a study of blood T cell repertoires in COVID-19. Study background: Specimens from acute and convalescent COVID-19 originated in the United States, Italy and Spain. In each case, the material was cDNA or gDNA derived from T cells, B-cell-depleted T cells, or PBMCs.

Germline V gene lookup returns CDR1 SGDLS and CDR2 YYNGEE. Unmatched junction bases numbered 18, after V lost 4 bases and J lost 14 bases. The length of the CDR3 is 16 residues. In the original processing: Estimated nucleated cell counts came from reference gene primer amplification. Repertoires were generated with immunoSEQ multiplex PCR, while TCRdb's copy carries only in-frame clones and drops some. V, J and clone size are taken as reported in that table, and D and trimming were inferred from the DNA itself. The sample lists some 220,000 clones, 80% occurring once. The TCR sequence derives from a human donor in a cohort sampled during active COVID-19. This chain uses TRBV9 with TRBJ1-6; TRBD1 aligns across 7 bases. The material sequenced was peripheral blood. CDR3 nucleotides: TGTGCCAGCAGCCCTACATCCGGGACAGAACTTTCTACCCTCCACTTT. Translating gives CASSPTSGTELSTLHF.